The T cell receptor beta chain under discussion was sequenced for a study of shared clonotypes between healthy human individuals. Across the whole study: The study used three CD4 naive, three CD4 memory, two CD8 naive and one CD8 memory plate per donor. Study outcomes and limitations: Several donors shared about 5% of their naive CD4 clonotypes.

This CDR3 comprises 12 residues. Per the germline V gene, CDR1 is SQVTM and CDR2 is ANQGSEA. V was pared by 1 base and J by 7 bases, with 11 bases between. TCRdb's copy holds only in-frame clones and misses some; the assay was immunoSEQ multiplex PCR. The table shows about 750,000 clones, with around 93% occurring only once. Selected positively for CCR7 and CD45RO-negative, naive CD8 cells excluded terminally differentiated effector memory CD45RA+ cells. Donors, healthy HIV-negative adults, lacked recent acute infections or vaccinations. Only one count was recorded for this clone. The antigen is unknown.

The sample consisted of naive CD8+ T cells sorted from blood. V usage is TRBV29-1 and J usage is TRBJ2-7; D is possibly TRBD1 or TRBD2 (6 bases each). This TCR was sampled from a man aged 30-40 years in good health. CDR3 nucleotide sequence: TGCAGCGTTGAAGTCCGGGGGCGGGAGCAGTACTTC. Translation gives CSVEVRGREQYF.